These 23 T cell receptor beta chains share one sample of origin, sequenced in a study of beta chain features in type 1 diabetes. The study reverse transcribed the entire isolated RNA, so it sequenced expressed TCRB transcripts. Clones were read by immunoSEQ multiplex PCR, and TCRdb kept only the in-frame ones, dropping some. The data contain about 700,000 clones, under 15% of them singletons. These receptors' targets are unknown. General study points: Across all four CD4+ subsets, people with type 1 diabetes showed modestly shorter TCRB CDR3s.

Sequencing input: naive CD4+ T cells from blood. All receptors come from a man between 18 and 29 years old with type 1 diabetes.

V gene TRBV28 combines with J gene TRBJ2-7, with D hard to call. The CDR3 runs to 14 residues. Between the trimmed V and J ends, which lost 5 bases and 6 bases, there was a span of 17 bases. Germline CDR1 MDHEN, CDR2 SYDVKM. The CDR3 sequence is CASSLSSLGGEQYF. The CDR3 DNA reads TGTGCCAGCAGTCTCTCGTCCCTGGGTGGCGAGCAGTACTTC.

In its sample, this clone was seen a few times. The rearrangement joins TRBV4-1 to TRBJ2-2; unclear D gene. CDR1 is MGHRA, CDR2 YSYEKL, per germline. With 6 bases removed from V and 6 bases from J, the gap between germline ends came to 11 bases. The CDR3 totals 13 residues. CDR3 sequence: CASSRVGAGELFF. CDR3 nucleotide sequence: TGCGCCAGCAGTAGGGTCGGCGCCGGGGAGCTGTTTTTT.

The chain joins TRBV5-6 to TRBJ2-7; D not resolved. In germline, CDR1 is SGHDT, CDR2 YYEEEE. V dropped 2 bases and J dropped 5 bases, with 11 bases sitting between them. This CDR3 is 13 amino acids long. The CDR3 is CASSFQVDHEQYF. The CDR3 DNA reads TGTGCCAGCAGCTTCCAGGTGGACCACGAGCAGTACTTC.

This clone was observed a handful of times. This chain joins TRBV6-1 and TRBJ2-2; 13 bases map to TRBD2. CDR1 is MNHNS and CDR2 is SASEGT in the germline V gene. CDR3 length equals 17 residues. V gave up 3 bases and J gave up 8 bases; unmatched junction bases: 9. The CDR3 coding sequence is TGTGCCAGCAGTGATCCGGGACTAGCGGGGCCGGCGGGGGAGCTGTTTTTT. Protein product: CASSDPGLAGPAGELFF.

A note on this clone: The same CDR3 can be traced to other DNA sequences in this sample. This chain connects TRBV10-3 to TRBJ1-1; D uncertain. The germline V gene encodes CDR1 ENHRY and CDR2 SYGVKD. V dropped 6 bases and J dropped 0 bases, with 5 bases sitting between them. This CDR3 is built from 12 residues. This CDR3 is CAISDMNTEAFF. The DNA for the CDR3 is TGTGCCATCAGCGATATGAACACTGAAGCTTTCTTT.

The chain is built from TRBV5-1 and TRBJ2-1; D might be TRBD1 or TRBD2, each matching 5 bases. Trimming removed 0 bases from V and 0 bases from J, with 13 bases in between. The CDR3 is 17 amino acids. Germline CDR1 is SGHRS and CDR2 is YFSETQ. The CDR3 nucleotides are TGCGCCAGCAGCTTGGGGTCCGGGGCCCACTCCTACAATGAGCAGTTCTTC. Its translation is CASSLGSGAHSYNEQFF.

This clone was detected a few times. In DNA, the CDR3 is TGTGCCAGCATTCGCGAGAGCAACTATGGCTACACCTTC. Translated: CASIRESNYGYTF. V and J are TRBV2 and TRBJ1-2; no clear D gene. Germline CDR1 SNHLY, CDR2 FYNNEI. V lost 7 bases and J 2 bases, leaving 11 bases between the germline ends. This CDR3 is built from 13 residues. Supplemented by reference TRBV2 and TRBJ1-2, the full variable domain reads EPEVTQTPSHQVTQMGQEVILRCVPISNHLYFYWYRQILGQKVEFLVSFYNNEISEKSEIFDDQFSVERPDGSNFTLKIRSTKLEDSAMYFCASIRESNYGYTFGSGTRLTVV.

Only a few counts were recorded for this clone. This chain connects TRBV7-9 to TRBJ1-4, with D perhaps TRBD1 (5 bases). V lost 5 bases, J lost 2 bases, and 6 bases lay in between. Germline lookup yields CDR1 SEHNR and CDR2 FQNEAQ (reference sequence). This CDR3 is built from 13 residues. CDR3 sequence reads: CASSPGTNEKLFF. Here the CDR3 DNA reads TGTGCCAGCAGCCCAGGGACTAATGAAAAACTGTTTTTT. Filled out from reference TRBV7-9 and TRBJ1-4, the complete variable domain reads DTGVSQNPRHKITKRGQNVTFRCDPISEHNRLYWYRQTLGQGPEFLTYFQNEAQLEKSRLLSDRFSAERPKGSFSTLEIQRTEQGDSAMYLCASSPGTNEKLFFGSGTQLSVL.

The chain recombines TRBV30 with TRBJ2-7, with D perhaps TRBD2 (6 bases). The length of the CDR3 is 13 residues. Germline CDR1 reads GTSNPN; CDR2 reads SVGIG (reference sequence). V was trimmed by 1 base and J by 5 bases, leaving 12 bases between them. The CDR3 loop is CAWSGRGTNEQYF. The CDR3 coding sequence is TGTGCCTGGAGTGGGAGGGGTACGAACGAGCAGTACTTC.

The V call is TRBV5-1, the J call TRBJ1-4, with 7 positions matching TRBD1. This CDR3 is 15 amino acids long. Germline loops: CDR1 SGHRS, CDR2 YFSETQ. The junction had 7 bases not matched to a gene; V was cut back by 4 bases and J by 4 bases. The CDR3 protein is CASSRMTGFNEKLFF. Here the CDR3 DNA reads TGCGCCAGCAGCAGGATGACAGGGTTTAATGAAAAACTGTTTTTT.

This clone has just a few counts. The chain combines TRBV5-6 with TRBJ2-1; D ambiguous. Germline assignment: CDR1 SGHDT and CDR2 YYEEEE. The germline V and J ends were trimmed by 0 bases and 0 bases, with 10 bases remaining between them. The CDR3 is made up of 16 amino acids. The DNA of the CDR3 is TGTGCCAGCAGCTTGGGTGGCCCGGGCTCCTACAATGAGCAGTTCTTC. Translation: CASSLGGPGSYNEQFF.

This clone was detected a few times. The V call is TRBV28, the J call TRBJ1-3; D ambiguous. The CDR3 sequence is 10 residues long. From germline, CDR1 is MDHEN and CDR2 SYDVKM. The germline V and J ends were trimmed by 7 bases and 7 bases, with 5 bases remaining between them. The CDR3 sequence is CASTGNTIYF. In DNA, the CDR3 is TGTGCCAGCACGGGGAACACCATATATTTT.

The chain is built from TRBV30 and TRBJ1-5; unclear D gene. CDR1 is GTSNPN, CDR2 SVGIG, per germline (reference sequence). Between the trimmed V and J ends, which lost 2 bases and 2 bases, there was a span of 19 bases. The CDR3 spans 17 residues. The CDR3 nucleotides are TGTGCCTGGAGTCGACGAAGGGCGTCTCGGGGCAATCAGCCCCAGCATTTT. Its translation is CAWSRRRASRGNQPQHF.

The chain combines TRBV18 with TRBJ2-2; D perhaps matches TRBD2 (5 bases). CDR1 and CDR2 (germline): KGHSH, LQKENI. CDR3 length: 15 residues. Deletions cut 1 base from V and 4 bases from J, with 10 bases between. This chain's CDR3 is CASSPQGDITGELFF. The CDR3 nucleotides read TGTGCCAGCTCACCACAGGGAGATATCACCGGGGAGCTGTTTTTT. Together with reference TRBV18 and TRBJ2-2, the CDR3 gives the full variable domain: NAGVMQNPRHLVRRRGQEARLRCSPMKGHSHVYWYRQLPEEGLKFMVYLQKENIIDESGMPKERFSAEFPKEGPSILRIQQVVRGDSAAYFCASSPQGDITGELFFGEGSRLTVL.

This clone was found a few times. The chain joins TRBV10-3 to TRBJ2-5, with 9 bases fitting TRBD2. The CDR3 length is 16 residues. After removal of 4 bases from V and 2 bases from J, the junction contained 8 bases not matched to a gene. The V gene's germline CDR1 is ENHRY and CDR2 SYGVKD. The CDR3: CAISGVAGDQQETQYF. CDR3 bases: TGTGCCATCAGTGGGGTAGCGGGGGATCAGCAAGAGACCCAGTACTTC.

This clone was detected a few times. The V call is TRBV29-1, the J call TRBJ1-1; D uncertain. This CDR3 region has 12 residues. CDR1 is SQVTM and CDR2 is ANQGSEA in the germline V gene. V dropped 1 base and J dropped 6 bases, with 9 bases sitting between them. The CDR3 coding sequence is TGCAGCGTTGAAGGGGATGTGGCTGAAGCTTTCTTT. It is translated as CSVEGDVAEAFF.

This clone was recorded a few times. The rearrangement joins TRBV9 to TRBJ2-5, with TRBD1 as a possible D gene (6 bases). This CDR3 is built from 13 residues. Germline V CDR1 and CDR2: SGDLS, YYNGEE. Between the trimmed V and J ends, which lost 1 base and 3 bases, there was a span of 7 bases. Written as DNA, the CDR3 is TGTGCCAGCAGCGTATGGACAGAAGAGACCCAGTACTTC. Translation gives CASSVWTEETQYF.

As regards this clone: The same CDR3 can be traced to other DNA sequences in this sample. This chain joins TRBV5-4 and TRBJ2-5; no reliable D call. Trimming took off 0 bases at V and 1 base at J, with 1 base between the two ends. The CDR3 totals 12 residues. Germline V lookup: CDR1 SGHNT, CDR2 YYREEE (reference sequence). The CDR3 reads CASSLGQETQYF. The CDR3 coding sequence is TGTGCCAGCAGCTTGGGCCAAGAGACCCAGTACTTC. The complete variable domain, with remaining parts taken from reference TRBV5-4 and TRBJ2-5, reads ETGVTQSPTHLIKTRGQQVTLRCSSQSGHNTVSWYQQALGQGPQFIFQYYREEENGRGNFPPRFSGLQFPNYSSELNVNALELDDSALYLCASSLGQETQYFGPGTRLLVL.

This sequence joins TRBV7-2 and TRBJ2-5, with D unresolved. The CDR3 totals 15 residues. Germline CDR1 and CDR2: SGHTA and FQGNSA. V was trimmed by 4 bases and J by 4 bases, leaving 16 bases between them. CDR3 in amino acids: CASSSLGIGAETQYF. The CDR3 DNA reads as TGTGCCAGCAGCTCCTTAGGGATTGGTGCAGAGACCCAGTACTTC.

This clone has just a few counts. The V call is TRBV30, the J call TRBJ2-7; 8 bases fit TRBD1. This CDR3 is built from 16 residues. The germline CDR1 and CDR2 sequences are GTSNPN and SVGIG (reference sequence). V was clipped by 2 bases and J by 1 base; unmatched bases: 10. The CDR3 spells CAWSPRWDRYSYEQYF. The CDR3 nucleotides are TGTGCCTGGAGTCCTCGTTGGGACAGGTATTCCTACGAGCAGTACTTC.

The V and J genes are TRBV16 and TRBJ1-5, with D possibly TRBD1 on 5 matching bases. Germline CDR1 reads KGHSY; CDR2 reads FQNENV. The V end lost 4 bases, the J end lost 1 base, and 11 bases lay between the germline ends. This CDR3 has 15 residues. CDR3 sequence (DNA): TGTGCCAGCAGCCTTGGGACCGGGAGCAATCAGCCCCAGCATTTT. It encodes CASSLGTGSNQPQHF.

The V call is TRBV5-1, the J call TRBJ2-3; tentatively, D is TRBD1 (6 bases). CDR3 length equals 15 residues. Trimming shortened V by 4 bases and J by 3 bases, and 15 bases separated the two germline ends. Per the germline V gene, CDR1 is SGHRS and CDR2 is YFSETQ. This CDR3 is CASSGLSGETDTQYF. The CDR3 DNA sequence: TGCGCCAGCAGCGGACTTTCAGGGGAAACAGATACGCAGTATTTT.

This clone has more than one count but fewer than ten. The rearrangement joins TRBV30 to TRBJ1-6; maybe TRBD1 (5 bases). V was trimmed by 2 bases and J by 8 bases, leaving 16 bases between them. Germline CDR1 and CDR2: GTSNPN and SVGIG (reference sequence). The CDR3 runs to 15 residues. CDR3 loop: CAWSSGAPEDSPLHF. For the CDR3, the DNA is TGTGCCTGGAGTAGCGGGGCGCCTGAGGATTCACCCCTCCACTTT.